The rows below give T cell receptor beta chains drawn from one sample of a study of blood T cell repertoires in COVID-19. Produced via immunoSEQ multiplex PCR; TCRdb's table is partial and in-frame only. The sample contains roughly 30,000 clones, around 84% of which appear only once. Sequencing was performed on peripheral blood. The receptors derive from a man between 65 and 85 years old with acute or convalescent COVID-19. Each CDR3 is given with its conserved first and last residue. The D gene is left open where the match is weak. Not every row has a clone size; where given, it reads once, few, many or a size class.

>once|TRBJ1-1|TRBD1|TRBV27
TGTGCCAGCAGTCCGGGACAGGGGGCCACTGAAGCTTTCTTT
CASSPGQGATEAFF
>NA|TRBJ1-1|TRBD1|TRBV30
TGTGCCAGACATCCGGGACAGGGGGCCTCTGAAGCTTTCTTT
CARHPGQGASEAFF
>few|TRBJ2-2|TRBD2|TRBV18
TGTGCCAGCTCACCACCGGTTAGCGGGATTGGCGGGGAGCTGTTTTTT
CASSPPVSGIGGELFF
>NA|TRBJ2-6|NA|TRBV5-1
TGCGCCAGCAGCTTCAGGGCCCCTGGGGCCAACGTCCTGACTTTC
CASSFRAPGANVLTF
>NA|TRBJ1-2|NA|TRBV12-3/TRBV12-4
TGTGCCAGCTCCCGGGAGAACTATGGCTACACCTTC
CASSRENYGYTF
>NA|TRBJ1-4|NA|TRBV11-2
TGTGCCAGCAGCCCTCGGACGGCGTGGGGAGGACTGTTTTTT
CASSPRTAWGGLFF
>once|TRBJ1-2|TRBD1|TRBV25-1
TGTGCCAGCAGTGAATTCAGGGGGGATGGCTACACCTTC
CASSEFRGDGYTF
>NA|TRBJ1-2|NA|TRBV27
TGTGCCAGCAGTTTAACGACAGACTATGGCTACACCTTC
CASSLTTDYGYTF
>NA|TRBJ1-2|NA|TRBV6-5
TGTGCCAGCAGCCTACCGGACACGCCGGTGGATTACACCTTC
CASSLPDTPVDYTF
>NA|TRBJ1-2|TRBD1|TRBV19
TGTGCCAGTAGTATAGGCAGGGGGCCATATGGCTACACCTTC
CASSIGRGPYGYTF
>NA|TRBJ1-3|NA|TRBV5-1
TGCGCCAGCAGCCTCGGGGGTGGAAACACCATATATTTT
CASSLGGGNTIYF
>once|TRBJ1-3|NA|TRBV19
TGTGCCAGTAGCCCCCCCAGGGTGTCTGGAAACACCATATATTTT
CASSPPRVSGNTIYF
>NA|TRBJ1-5|NA|TRBV7-2
TGTGCCAGCAGCCAACAGGGTCGGCAGCCCCAGCATTTT
CASSQQGRQPQHF
>NA|TRBJ2-1|TRBD2|TRBV7-3
TGTGCCAGCAGCCCTACTAGCGGGAGACAGAATGAGCAGTTCTTC
CASSPTSGRQNEQFF
>NA|TRBJ1-1|TRBD1|TRBV18
TGTGCCAGCTCATCGGGACAGTCGAACACTGAAGCTTTCTTT
CASSSGQSNTEAFF
>NA|TRBJ1-1|NA|TRBV19
TGTGCCAGTGCGAACCCGGCAGGGATTACCACTGAAGCTTTCTTT
CASANPAGITTEAFF
>NA|TRBJ2-1|TRBD1|TRBV10-3
TGTGCCATCAGTGAGACCGCAGGGGGCAGGGGGAATGAGCAGTTCTTC
CAISETAGGRGNEQFF
>NA|TRBJ1-1|NA|TRBV7-8
TGTGCCAGCAGCCGAGGGCAGAGAGCCAGAAAGATGGTAGGTCATGGGAGACAGAACACTGAAGCTTTCTTT
CASSRGQRARKMVGHGRQNTEAFF
>once|TRBJ1-2|TRBD1|TRBV5-8
TGTGCCAGCAGCTTGGACAGGGGGGCCTATGGCTACACCTTC
CASSLDRGAYGYTF
>NA|TRBJ2-6|TRBD1|TRBV28
TGTGCCACCGGGGCCGGGACAGGGTTCTCTGGGGCCAACGTCCTGACTTTC
CATGAGTGFSGANVLTF
>once|TRBJ1-5|NA|TRBV19
TGTGCCTCAAGCGGGGGCAATCAGCCCCAGCATTTT
CASSGGNQPQHF
>NA|TRBJ2-3|NA|TRBV24-1
TGTGCCACCAGTGAGTCTCACAGGGAATGGGATACGCAGTATTTT
CATSESHREWDTQYF
>NA|TRBJ2-1|NA|TRBV2
TGTGCCAGCAGTGCCTTATACAATGAGCAGTTCTTC
CASSALYNEQFF
>NA|TRBJ1-5|NA|TRBV7-9
TGTGCCAGCAGCTCCCCCCCCGGGGGAGGAGGAAGCAATCAGCCCCAGCATTTT
CASSSPPGGGGSNQPQHF
>large|TRBJ1-5|NA|TRBV4-3
TGCGCCAGCAGCCAAGAAGCCGGGGGAAGCAATCAGCCCCAGCATTTT
CASSQEAGGSNQPQHF
>NA|TRBJ2-7|TRBD1|TRBV30
TGTGCCTGGAGTTCCAGGGGGTTGGGCGAGCAGTACTTC
CAWSSRGLGEQYF
>once|TRBJ2-2|TRBD2|TRBV6-2/TRBV6-3
TGTGCCAGCAGCCTCCCCCAGGCTTGGCGGGAGATAGCCGGGGAGCTGTTTTTT
CASSLPQAWREIAGELFF
>few|TRBJ1-2|NA|TRBV11-2
TGTGCCAGCAGCTTAGGCGTTGGGGAGGAGGACTATGGCTACACCTTC
CASSLGVGEEDYGYTF
>NA|TRBJ1-2|TRBD1|TRBV27
TGTGCCAGCAGATACGGACAGGACTATGGCTACACCTTC
CASRYGQDYGYTF
>NA|TRBJ2-3|NA|TRBV19
TGTGCCAGTAGTATAGGAGGAGATACGCAGTATTTT
CASSIGGDTQYF
>NA|TRBJ2-7|NA|TRBV7-9
TGTGCCAGCAGCTTAGTGGGCAGGGCCTACGAGCAGTACTTC
CASSLVGRAYEQYF
>NA|TRBJ2-5|NA|TRBV19
TGTGCCAGTAGTATATCAAGGTTAGCGGAAGAGACCCAGTACTTC
CASSISRLAEETQYF
>NA|TRBJ2-2|NA|TRBV27
TGTGCCAGCAGTTTGGCCAGAGACCCTACTAGTGCACGGGTCGGGGAGCTGTTTTTT
CASSLARDPTSARVGELFF
>NA|TRBJ1-5|NA|TRBV27
TGTGCCAGCGGTTATAACAGGGCTCAGCCCCAGCATTTT
CASGYNRAQPQHF
>NA|TRBJ1-6|NA|TRBV18
TGTGCCAGCTCACCCTCGACCCCGCGGGAGAATCCACCCCTCCACTTT
CASSPSTPRENPPLHF
>NA|TRBJ1-1|TRBD1|TRBV5-5
TGTGCCAGCAGCTTGCACGGACAGGGGAGGACTGAAGCTTTCTTT
CASSLHGQGRTEAFF
>NA|TRBJ2-7|TRBD2|TRBV12-3/TRBV12-4
TGTGCCAGCAGCTGGGGGGGGACCGAGCAGTACTTC
CASSWGGTEQYF
>NA|TRBJ2-2|NA|TRBV18
TGTGCCAGCTCACAGCCGACGGGAGTACCCACCGGGGAGCTGTTTTTT
CASSQPTGVPTGELFF
>NA|TRBJ1-1|TRBD1|TRBV2
TGTGCCAGCAGTTCCGATCGAGGGACAGGGGAAGCTTTCTTT
CASSSDRGTGEAFF
>NA|TRBJ2-2|TRBD1|TRBV27
TGTGCCAGCAGTTGGGGACAGGGATTCGCGAACACCGGGGAGCTGTTTTTT
CASSWGQGFANTGELFF
>NA|TRBJ2-5|NA|TRBV15
TGTGCCACCAGCCGAACAGATGGGACCCAGTACTTC
CATSRTDGTQYF
>NA|TRBJ1-2|TRBD1|TRBV5-1
TGCGCCAGCAGCTTGGGGGACAGGGATGGCTACACCTTC
CASSLGDRDGYTF
>NA|TRBJ1-4|NA|TRBV6-1
TGTGCCAGCAGTGAAATAGGCAGGGTCTGGGAAAAACTGTTTTTT
CASSEIGRVWEKLFF
>once|TRBJ1-5|NA|TRBV6-2/TRBV6-3
TGTGCCAGCAGTTTTTCGCTACCTACAGGAGAAAGCAATCAGCCCCAGCATTTT
CASSFSLPTGESNQPQHF
>NA|TRBJ1-3|TRBD1|TRBV19
TGTGCCAGTAGTGAGGGGGCGGCCTTCGATTCCACCATATATTTT
CASSEGAAFDSTIYF
>NA|TRBJ2-5|NA|TRBV11-1
TGTGCCAGCAGGCCTACATCGGGGAGGGAGACCCAGTACTTC
CASRPTSGRETQYF
>NA|TRBJ2-3|NA|TRBV7-8
TGTGCCAGCAGCTTAGGGGCGAAGATCCCAGATACGCAGTATTTT
CASSLGAKIPDTQYF
>NA|TRBJ2-3|NA|TRBV11-3
TGTGCCAGCAGCTTATCTTCCCAGACAGGTCTGACGCAGTATTTT
CASSLSSQTGLTQYF
>NA|TRBJ1-5|TRBD1|TRBV27
TGTGCCAGCAGTCCGACCGGGACAGAGAGCAATCAGCCCCAGCATTTT
CASSPTGTESNQPQHF
>once|TRBJ1-6|NA|TRBV28
TGTGCCAGCAGTTTAGGACTATCGTCCGGGTATAATTCACCCCTCCACTTT
CASSLGLSSGYNSPLHF